This note documents a single T cell receptor beta chain sequence. This clone was seen more than once but under ten times. Its antigen has not been determined. Base qualities are not recorded, but no much larger clone differs from it by a single base. The record originates from a study of T cells in localized non-small cell lung cancer (dated by TCRdb to about 2020). At the level of the whole study: The study analyzed T cell repertoires of about 230 early-stage NSCLC patients, comparing tumors and uninvolved tumor-adjacent lungs. The cohort consisted of approximately 240 treatment-naive NSCLC patients whose localized lung tumors had been resected. Of the NSCLC patients, around 130 were male and approximately 110 were female, and the mean age was approximately 64 years.

TCR beta CDR3 regions were sequenced from DNA using the immunoSEQ Assay. The study's processing was this. To compute T cell density, TCR beta template counts were normalized to usable DNA, which was estimated by amplifying housekeeping genes. Richness was estimated with the preseqR package, extrapolating to 400,000 templates for PBMC samples and 120,000 templates for tissue samples. Clonality was defined by subtracting Pielou's evenness from one. Tissue-enriched TCRs were identified by differential abundance testing using productive amino-acid clonotypes, minimum total count 5 and alpha 0.1. Repertoire overlap between compartments was quantified with the Jaccard Index and Morisita Overlap Index. GLIPH clustered TCR beta CDR3s with public tetramer-defined viral CDR3s; viral motifs required at least three viral sequences plus V-gene enrichment. The table comes from immuneACCESS by way of TCRdb, which keeps in-frame sequences with V and J called. Part of the clones is missing from these tables; in studies checked, under half for an unresolved V gene and the rest for unknown reasons. That table gives V, J and clone size, and the DNA gave D and trimming. The table for this sample lists some 51,000 clones; around 86% of them were counted only once. The ten largest account for less than 6% of the sample.

At diagnosis, peripheral blood, uninvolved tumor-adjacent lung and tumor were collected and were preserved as a mix of fresh-frozen and FFPE material. For TCR repertoire profiling, the blood samples were analyzed as peripheral blood mononuclear cells. General findings and caveats noted by the study authors: Of the top 100 tumor clones, a median of 57 were detected in paired uninvolved adjacent lung; some 28 were also among that lung's top 100. Because the study design was exploratory, TCR variables were selected using unadjusted p-values without false-discovery rate correction. Because multi-region sequencing of the tumors was not done, intratumor heterogeneity could not be ruled out. Higher blood T cell density associated with longer overall survival, while higher adjacent-lung clonality associated with shorter survival. Uninvolved tumor-adjacent lung showed the highest T cell clonality, higher than tumor, which suggests more focused antigenic responses in the adjacent lung.

The CDR3 runs 15 residues from the cysteine to the phenylalanine. Of all the DNA, just the CDR3 is kept, 45 bases in frame from base 1. For CDR1 and CDR2, the germline V gene lists SGHTA and FQGTGA. The trim is 3 bases for V and 5 bases for J, with a gap of 15 bases between the germline ends. This TCR derives from a woman aged 35 to 70 with stage I lung adenocarcinoma. The chain is encoded by TRBV7-3 joined to TRBJ2-3; the D call could be TRBD1 or TRBD2, with each sharing 6 bases. The sequencing here drew on peripheral blood, taken before any cancer treatment. For the CDR3, the sequence is CASSLGGLQKDTQYF. The bases read TGTGCCAGCAGCTTGGGGGGCCTGCAAAAAGATACGCAGTATTTT.